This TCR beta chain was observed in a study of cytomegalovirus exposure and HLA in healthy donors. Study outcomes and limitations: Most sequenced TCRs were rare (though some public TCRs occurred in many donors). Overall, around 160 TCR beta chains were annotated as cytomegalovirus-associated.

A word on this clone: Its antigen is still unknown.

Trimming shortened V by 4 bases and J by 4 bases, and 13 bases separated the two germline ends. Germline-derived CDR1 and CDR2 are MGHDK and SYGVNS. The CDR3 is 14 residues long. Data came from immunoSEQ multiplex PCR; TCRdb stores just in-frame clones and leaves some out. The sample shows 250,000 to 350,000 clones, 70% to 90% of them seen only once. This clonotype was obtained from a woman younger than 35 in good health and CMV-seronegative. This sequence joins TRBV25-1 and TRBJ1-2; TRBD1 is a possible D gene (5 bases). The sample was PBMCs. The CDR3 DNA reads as TGTGCCAGCAGTGGGCCTTACGGGGGCTATGGCTACACCTTC. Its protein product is CASSGPYGGYGYTF.